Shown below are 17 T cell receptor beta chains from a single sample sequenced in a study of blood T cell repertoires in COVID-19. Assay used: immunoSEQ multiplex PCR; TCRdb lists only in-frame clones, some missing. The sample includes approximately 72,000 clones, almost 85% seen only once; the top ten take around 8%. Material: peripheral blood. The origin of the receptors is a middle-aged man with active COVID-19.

The CDR3 DNA sequence: TGCGCCAGCAGCGCCGGGACTAGCGGGGGGGTGACAGATACGCAGTATTTT. It encodes CASSAGTSGGVTDTQYF. This chain uses TRBV5-1 with TRBJ2-3; 16 positions agree with TRBD2. Per germline, CDR1 SGHRS and CDR2 YFSETQ. The CDR3 has 17 amino acids. V gave up 4 bases and J gave up 3 bases; unmatched junction bases: 5.

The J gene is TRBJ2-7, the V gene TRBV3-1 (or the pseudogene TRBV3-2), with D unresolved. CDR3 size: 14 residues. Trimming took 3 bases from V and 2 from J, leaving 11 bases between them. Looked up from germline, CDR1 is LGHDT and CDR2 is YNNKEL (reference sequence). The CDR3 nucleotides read TGTGCCAGCAGCCATTCCCCTGTTGCCTACGAGCAGTACTTC. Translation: CASSHSPVAYEQYF.

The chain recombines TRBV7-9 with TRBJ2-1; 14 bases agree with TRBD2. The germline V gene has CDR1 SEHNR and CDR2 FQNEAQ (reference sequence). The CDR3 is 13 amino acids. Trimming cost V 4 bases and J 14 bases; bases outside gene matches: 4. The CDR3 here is CASSSGLAGVKFF. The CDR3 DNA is TGTGCCAGCAGCTCGGGACTAGCGGGAGTTAAGTTCTTC.

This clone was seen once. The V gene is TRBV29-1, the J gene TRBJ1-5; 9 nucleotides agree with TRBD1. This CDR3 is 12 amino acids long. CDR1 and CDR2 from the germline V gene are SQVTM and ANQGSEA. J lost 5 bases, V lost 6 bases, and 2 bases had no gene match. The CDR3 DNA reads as TGCAGCGTGGGACAGGGCGATCAGCCCCAGCATTTT. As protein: CSVGQGDQPQHF.

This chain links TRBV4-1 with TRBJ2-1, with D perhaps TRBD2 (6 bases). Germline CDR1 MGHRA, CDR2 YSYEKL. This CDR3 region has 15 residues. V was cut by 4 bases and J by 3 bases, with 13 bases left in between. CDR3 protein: CASSPGELIYNEQFF. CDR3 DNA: TGCGCCAGCAGCCCGGGAGAGTTGATCTACAATGAGCAGTTCTTC.

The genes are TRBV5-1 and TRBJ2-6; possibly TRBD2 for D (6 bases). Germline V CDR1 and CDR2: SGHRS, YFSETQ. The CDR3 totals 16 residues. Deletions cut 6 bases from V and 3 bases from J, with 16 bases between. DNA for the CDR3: TGCGCCAGCACCATGGTCCCGGGAGTTGGGGCCAACGTCCTGACTTTC. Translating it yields CASTMVPGVGANVLTF.

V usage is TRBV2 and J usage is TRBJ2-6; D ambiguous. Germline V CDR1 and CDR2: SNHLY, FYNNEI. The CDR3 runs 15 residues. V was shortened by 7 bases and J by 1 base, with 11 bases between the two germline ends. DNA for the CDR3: TGTGCCAGCAAACCCTCGACATCTGGGGCCAACGTCCTGACTTTC. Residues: CASKPSTSGANVLTF. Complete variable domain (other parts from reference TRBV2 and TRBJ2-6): EPEVTQTPSHQVTQMGQEVILRCVPISNHLYFYWYRQILGQKVEFLVSFYNNEISEKSEIFDDQFSVERPDGSNFTLKIRSTKLEDSAMYFCASKPSTSGANVLTFGAGSRLTVL.

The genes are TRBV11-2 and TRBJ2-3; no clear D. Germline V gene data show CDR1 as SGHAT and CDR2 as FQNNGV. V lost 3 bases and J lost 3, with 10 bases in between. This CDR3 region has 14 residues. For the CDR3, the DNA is TGTGCCAGCAGCTTGACTTATGGGACAGATACGCAGTATTTT. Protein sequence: CASSLTYGTDTQYF.

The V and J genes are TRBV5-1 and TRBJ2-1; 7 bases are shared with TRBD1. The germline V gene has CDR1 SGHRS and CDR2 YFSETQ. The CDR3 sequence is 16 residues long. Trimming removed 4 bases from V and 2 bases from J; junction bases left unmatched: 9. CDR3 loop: CASSPSWQGAYNEQFF. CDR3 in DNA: TGCGCCAGCAGCCCCTCGTGGCAGGGGGCCTACAATGAGCAGTTCTTC.

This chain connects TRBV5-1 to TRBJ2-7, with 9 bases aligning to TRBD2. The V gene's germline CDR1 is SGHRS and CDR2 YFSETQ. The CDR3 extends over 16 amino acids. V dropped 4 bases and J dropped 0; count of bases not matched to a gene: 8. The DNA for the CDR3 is TGCGCCAGCAGCCCCAGAGCGGGAGGCAGCTCCTACGAGCAGTACTTC. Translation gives CASSPRAGGSSYEQYF.

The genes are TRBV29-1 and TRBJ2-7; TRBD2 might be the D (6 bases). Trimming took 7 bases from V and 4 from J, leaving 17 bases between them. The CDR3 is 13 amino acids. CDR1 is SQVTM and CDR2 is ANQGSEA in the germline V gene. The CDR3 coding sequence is TGCAGCGCCGGTCCGGGTGCGGGGTACGAGCAGTACTTC. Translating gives CSAGPGAGYEQYF.

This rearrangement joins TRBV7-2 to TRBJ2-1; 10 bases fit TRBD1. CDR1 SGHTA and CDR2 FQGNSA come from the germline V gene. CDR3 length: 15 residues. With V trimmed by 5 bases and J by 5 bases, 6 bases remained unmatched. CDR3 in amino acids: CASSTGTGDDNEQFF. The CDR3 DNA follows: TGTGCCAGCAGCACCGGGACAGGGGACGACAATGAGCAGTTCTTC.

The CDR3 coding sequence is TGTGCCAGCAGTCCTAGCGGGAGGGCCGGCGGGGAGCTGTTTTTT. This codes for CASSPSGRAGGELFF. The chain is built from TRBV6-5 and TRBJ2-2, with 12 bases fitting TRBD2. With 5 bases clipped from V and 7 bases from J, the junction kept 5 bases outside the gene matches. CDR3 length equals 15 residues. From germline, CDR1 is MNHEY and CDR2 SVGAGI.

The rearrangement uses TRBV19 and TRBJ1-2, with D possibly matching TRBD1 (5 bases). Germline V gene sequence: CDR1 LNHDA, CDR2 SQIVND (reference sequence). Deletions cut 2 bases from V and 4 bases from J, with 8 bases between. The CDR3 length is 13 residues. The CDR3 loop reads CASSISRVYGYTF. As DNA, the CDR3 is TGTGCCAGTAGTATATCCAGGGTCTATGGCTACACCTTC.

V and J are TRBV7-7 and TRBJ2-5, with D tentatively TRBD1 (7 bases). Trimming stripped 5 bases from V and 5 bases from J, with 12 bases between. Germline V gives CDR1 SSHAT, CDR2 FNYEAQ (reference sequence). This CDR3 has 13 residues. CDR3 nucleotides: TGTGCCAGCAGCCCAGGGGGGTGGGAGACCCAGTACTTC. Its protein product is CASSPGGWETQYF.

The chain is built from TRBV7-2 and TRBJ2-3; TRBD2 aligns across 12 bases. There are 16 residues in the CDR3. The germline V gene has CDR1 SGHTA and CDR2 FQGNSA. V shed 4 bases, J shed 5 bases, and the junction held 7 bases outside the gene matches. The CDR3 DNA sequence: TGTGCCAGCAGCTCCCGACTAGCGGGAGTTCTAGATACGCAGTATTTT. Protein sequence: CASSSRLAGVLDTQYF. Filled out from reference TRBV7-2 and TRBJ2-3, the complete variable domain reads GAGVSQSPSNKVTEKGKDVELRCDPISGHTALYWYRQSLGQGLEFLIYFQGNSAPDKSGLPSDRFSAERTGGSVSTLTIQRTQQEDSAVYLCASSSRLAGVLDTQYFGPGTRLTVL.

The CDR3 nucleotides are TGTGCCAGCAGTTTAAAGGGGACAGGGGGCTACGAGCAGTACTTC. Translated, it gives CASSLKGTGGYEQYF. This rearrangement joins TRBV27 to TRBJ2-7; 11 positions agree with TRBD1. CDR1 MNHEY and CDR2 SMNVEV come from the germline V gene (reference sequence). The CDR3 spans 15 residues. V lost 2 bases, J lost 3 bases, and 3 bases stayed unmatched.